Following are 2 T cell receptor beta chains from one sample sequenced in a study of CD8 T cells in ankylosing spondylitis. TCRdb ran MiXCR on the 5' RACE reads and lists one entry per CDR3 protein. Of under 150,000 distinct CDR3 sequences listed, roughly an eighth are singletons. The sample was blood, either unsorted or a sorted T cell fraction (not recorded which). The origin of the receptors is a female donor with ankylosing spondylitis or in good health (not recorded which).

This clonotype was detected only a few times. V is TRBV20-1 and J is TRBJ2-3, with 11 bases fitting TRBD2. CDR3 size: 14 residues. The junction had 5 bases not matched to a gene; V was cut back by 6 bases and J by 3 bases. CDR1 is DFQATT and CDR2 is SNEGSKA in the germline V gene (reference sequence). CDR3 sequence: CSALTSGGTDTQYF. CDR3 DNA sequence: TGCAGTGCCCTTACTAGCGGGGGTACAGATACGCAGTATTTT.

To note about this clonotype: A much larger clone differs by one base, so this may be a read error. Since no conserved phenylalanine or tryptophan closes the CDR3, a read error is the likely cause. The V call is TRBV29-1, the J call TRBJ1-1; D ambiguous. With 3 bases removed from V and 10 bases from J, the gap between germline ends came to 12 bases. Looked up from germline, CDR1 is SQVTM and CDR2 is ANQGSEA. The CDR3 totals 11 residues. For the CDR3, the DNA is TGCAGCGTTGAGGAGAGCCCGGGAGCTTTCCTT. This sequence encodes CSVEESPGAFL.